Listed below are T cell receptor beta chains from one sample, sequenced in a study of cytomegalovirus exposure and HLA in healthy donors. This table comes from immunoSEQ multiplex PCR, and its TCRdb copy is limited to in-frame clones, with some not included. The sample holds almost 200,000 clones; 79% are singletons and the top ten take 4.4%. Input material: PBMCs. The receptors were gathered from a woman aged 30 to 39 in good health and CMV-seropositive. Both conserved end residues are part of each CDR3. The D gene is left open where the match is weak. Only part of the rows carry a size: once, few, many, or a class if the clone is expanded.

j_call	d_call	v_call	clone_size	cdr3_aa	cdr3_nt
TRBJ1-1	TRBD1	TRBV5-1	.	CASSSDRDTEAFF	TGCGCCAGCAGCTCCGACAGGGATACTGAAGCTTTCTTT
TRBJ2-7	.	TRBV7-2	.	CASSSSLDRNEQYF	TGTGCCAGCAGCTCATCCTTGGACAGAAACGAGCAGTACTTC
TRBJ1-4	TRBD1	TRBV5-5	.	CASSLALQGWEKLFF	TGTGCCAGCAGCTTGGCGCTACAGGGGTGGGAAAAACTGTTTTTT
TRBJ2-3	.	TRBV7-2	.	CASSFRRETDTQYF	TGTGCCAGCAGCTTTCGGAGGGAGACAGATACGCAGTATTTT
TRBJ2-7	TRBD2	TRBV4-3	.	CASSQGREGYEQYF	TGCGCCAGCAGCCAGGGGCGGGAGGGCTACGAGCAGTACTTC
TRBJ1-2	.	TRBV14	.	CASSQVQGYGYTF	TGTGCCAGCAGCCAGGTACAGGGCTATGGCTACACCTTC
TRBJ2-7	.	TRBV4-2	few	CASSQVLQRHYEQYF	TGTGCCAGCAGCCAAGTTCTTCAGCGGCACTACGAGCAGTACTTC
TRBJ1-2	.	TRBV5-6	.	CASSSVGAGYTF	TGTGCCAGCAGCTCCGTTGGGGCTGGCTACACCTTC
TRBJ1-2	TRBD1	TRBV30	.	CAWSTGANYGYTF	TGTGCCTGGAGTACAGGGGCTAACTATGGCTACACCTTC
TRBJ1-5	TRBD1	TRBV18	.	CASSPPQGVGQPQHF	TGTGCCAGCTCACCGCCTCAGGGGGTAGGACAGCCCCAGCATTTT
TRBJ2-7	TRBD2	TRBV30	.	CAWSGTSISYEQYF	TGTGCCTGGAGTGGGACTAGCATTTCCTACGAGCAGTACTTC
TRBJ1-2	.	TRBV7-8	.	CASSPLGGAQYGYTF	TGTGCCAGCAGCCCCCTGGGGGGGGCGCAGTATGGCTACACCTTC
TRBJ2-1	.	TRBV27	few	CASSSRQSSYNEQFF	TGTGCCAGCAGTTCAAGACAGAGCTCCTACAATGAGCAGTTCTTC
TRBJ1-1	.	TRBV29-1	.	CSVLVSTNTEAFF	TGCAGCGTTCTGGTCAGTACGAACACTGAAGCTTTCTTT
TRBJ2-7	TRBD2	TRBV5-1	.	CASSRLAGYEQYF	TGCGCCAGCAGCAGACTAGCGGGGTACGAGCAGTACTTC
TRBJ2-5	TRBD2	TRBV29-1	.	CSAEVAGTPLETQYF	TGCAGCGCCGAGGTAGCGGGGACCCCATTGGAGACCCAGTACTTC
TRBJ2-7	TRBD1	TRBV2	.	CASSALKTGGANEQYF	TGTGCCAGCAGTGCCCTAAAGACAGGGGGCGCCAACGAGCAGTACTTC
TRBJ1-1	TRBD1	TRBV10-3	.	CAIWTGVGLTEAFF	TGTGCCATCTGGACAGGGGTTGGGTTAACTGAAGCTTTCTTT
TRBJ2-2	TRBD2	TRBV4-1	.	CASSQETLTSGVLSTGELFF	TGCGCCAGCAGCCAAGAAACCTTGACTAGCGGGGTATTGAGCACCGGGGAGCTGTTTTTT
TRBJ1-2	TRBD1	TRBV13	.	CASSPPEFHFSAQGASQGYTF	TGTGCCAGCAGCCCTCCCGAATTCCACTTTTCGGCCCAGGGGGCGTCGCAGGGCTACACCTTC
TRBJ1-1	.	TRBV18	.	CASSPETGNTEAFF	TGTGCCAGCTCACCAGAGACAGGTAACACTGAAGCTTTCTTT
TRBJ2-7	.	TRBV9	.	CASSVGPDGLYEQYF	TGTGCCAGCAGCGTAGGGCCGGACGGACTATACGAGCAGTACTTC
TRBJ1-1	.	TRBV2	.	CASIWGSWDTEAFF	TGTGCCAGCATCTGGGGCAGTTGGGACACTGAAGCTTTCTTT
TRBJ2-1	TRBD1	TRBV5-1	.	CASRRTGDPYNEQFF	TGCGCCAGCAGACGGACAGGGGATCCCTACAATGAGCAGTTCTTC